The 8 T cell receptor beta chains below come from one sample, sequenced in a study of regulatory T cells in long-lasting Graves disease (TCRdb year 2021). The library was produced with multiplex PCR. The run used an Illumina HiSeq 4000. iRepertoire HTBI primers and Arm-PCR amplification of CDR3 regions were used to construct TCR beta libraries. TCRdb reanalyzed the raw reads on its own, using fastp at Q25 for trimming and MiXCR for clone calling, and kept in-frame beta chains. For every CDR3 protein sequence, its rows merge into one entry that carries the most common genes and DNA. A total of 250,000 or so distinct CDR3 sequences appear in this sample, roughly 21% of them only once. About 15% of the sample lies in the top ten. The time point tag for this specimen amounts to: newly diagnosed GD, antithyroid drugs for less than 3 months. For both TCR sequencing and RNA sequencing, RNA was extracted from PBMCs using TRIzol.

This specimen consisted of peripheral blood mononuclear cells (PBMCs), obtained at new diagnosis, from a patient treated with antithyroid drugs. All receptors derive from a female donor with Graves disease.

The J gene is TRBJ2-3, the V gene TRBV7-2; TRBD1 agrees at 9 bases. After removal of 1 base from V and 2 bases from J, the junction contained 10 bases not matched to a gene. Looked up from germline, CDR1 is SGHTA and CDR2 is FQGNSA. The CDR3 has 18 amino acids. CDR3 coding DNA: TGTGCCAGCAGCTTAGTCACAGGGGGCTTATCCCCCACAGATACGCAGTATTTT. Encoded protein: CASSLVTGGLSPTDTQYF.

In its sample, this clonotype was seen many times. DNA for the CDR3: TGTGCCAGCAGTTACTCGATCGATGGACTAGCGGGGAAGGAGCAGTTCTTC. This sequence encodes CASSYSIDGLAGKEQFF. The J gene is TRBJ2-1, the V gene TRBV6-5; 12 bases agree with TRBD2. Germline CDR1 reads MNHEY; CDR2 reads SVGAGI. The CDR3 runs 17 residues. J lost 10 bases, V lost 0 bases, and 10 bases had no gene match.

This clonotype came up many times. The CDR3 coding sequence is TGCAGCGTGGGACAGGGGAAGGATGAGCAGTTCTTC. This gives the protein CSVGQGKDEQFF. V and J are TRBV29-1 and TRBJ2-1; TRBD1 aligns across 10 bases. CDR3 length equals 12 residues. Looked up from germline, CDR1 is SQVTM and CDR2 is ANQGSEA. With V trimmed by 6 bases and J by 8 bases, 4 bases remained unmatched.

The J gene is TRBJ2-3, the V gene TRBV19, with no clear D. The V gene's germline CDR1 is LNHDA and CDR2 SQIVND (reference sequence). The V end lost 10 bases, the J end lost 0 bases, and 17 bases lay between the germline ends. The CDR3 covers 15 residues. The CDR3 spells CATQPVDASTDTQYF. DNA for the CDR3: TGTGCCACCCAGCCCGTCGACGCAAGCACAGATACGCAGTATTTT.

The rearrangement links TRBV20-1 to TRBJ1-3; D might be TRBD1 (6 bases). The CDR3 totals 14 residues. CDR1 DFQATT and CDR2 SNEGSKA come from the germline V gene (reference sequence). V gave up 3 bases and J gave up 4 bases, with 13 bases separating them. The CDR3 loop reads CSASEGGAGNTIYF. The CDR3 coding sequence is TGCAGTGCTAGTGAGGGGGGCGCCGGAAACACCATATATTTT.

The rearrangement links TRBV12-3 or TRBV12-4 to TRBJ1-1; D is unclear. CDR3 length: 12 amino acids. The V end was cut by 6 bases, the J end by 0 bases, with 5 bases between. The CDR3 reads CASRFMNTEAFF. CDR3 bases: TGTGCCAGCAGATTCATGAACACTGAAGCTTTCTTT.

With respect to this clonotype: A read error may explain this, as a much larger clone is one base away. V and J are TRBV7-2 and TRBJ1-4, with a possible D match to TRBD1 (6 bases). Germline CDR1 and CDR2: SGHTA and FQGNSA. Trimming shortened V by 8 bases and J by 4 bases, and 11 bases separated the two germline ends. This CDR3 contains 13 residues. In nucleotides, the CDR3 is TGTGCCAGCGGCGCACAGGGTAATGAAAAACTGTTTTTT. It specifies CASGAQGNEKLFF.

This clonotype was observed a single time. Here the CDR3 reads CAWSERWENTEAFF. CDR3 DNA: TGTGCCTGGAGTGAAAGGTGGGAGAACACTGAAGCTTTCTTT. This chain links TRBV30 with TRBJ1-1, with unresolved D. The CDR3 spans 14 residues. V lost 1 base and J lost 1, with 10 bases in between. CDR1 GTSNPN and CDR2 SVGIG come from the germline V gene (reference sequence).